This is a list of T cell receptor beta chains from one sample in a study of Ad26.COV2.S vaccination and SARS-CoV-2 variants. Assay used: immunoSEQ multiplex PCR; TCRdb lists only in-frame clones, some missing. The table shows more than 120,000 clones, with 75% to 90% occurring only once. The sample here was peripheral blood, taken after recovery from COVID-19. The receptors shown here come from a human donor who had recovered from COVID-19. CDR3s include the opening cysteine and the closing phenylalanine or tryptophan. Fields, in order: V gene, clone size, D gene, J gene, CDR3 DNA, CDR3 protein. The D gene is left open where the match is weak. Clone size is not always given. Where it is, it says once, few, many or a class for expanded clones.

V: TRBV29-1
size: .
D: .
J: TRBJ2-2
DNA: TGCAGCGTCGTAGAGACATGGACCGGGGAGCTGTTTTTT
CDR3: CSVVETWTGELFF

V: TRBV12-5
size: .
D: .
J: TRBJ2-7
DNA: TGTGCTAGTGGTTCCCGGGAGATACAAATAACCTACGAGCAGTACTTC
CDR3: CASGSREIQITYEQYF

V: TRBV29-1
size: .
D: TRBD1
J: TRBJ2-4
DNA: TGCAGCGTCGCGGATGGGACAGGGGTCAAAAACATTCAGTACTTC
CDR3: CSVADGTGVKNIQYF

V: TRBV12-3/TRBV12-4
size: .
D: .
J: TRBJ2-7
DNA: TGTGCCAGCAGTGCCTCAGGGTACGAGCAGTACTTC
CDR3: CASSASGYEQYF

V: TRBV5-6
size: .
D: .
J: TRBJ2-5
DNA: TGTGCCAGCAGCACCAGGGTCCGGGAGACCCAGTACTTC
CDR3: CASSTRVRETQYF

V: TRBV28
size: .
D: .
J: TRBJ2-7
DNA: TGTGCCAGCAACGATCTACAGGGAATGGGCGAGCAGTACTTC
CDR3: CASNDLQGMGEQYF

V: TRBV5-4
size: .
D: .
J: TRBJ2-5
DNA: TGTGCCAGCAGCTTTCGAACTTTCCAAGAGACCCAGTACTTC
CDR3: CASSFRTFQETQYF

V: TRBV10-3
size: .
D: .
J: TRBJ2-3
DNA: TGTGCCATCGACGCTGGTGGGGATACGCAGTATTTT
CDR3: CAIDAGGDTQYF

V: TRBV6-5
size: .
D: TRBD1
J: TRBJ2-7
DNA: TGTGCCAGCAGTTTGATCACAAGGGACAGTACCTACGAGCAGTACTTC
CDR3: CASSLITRDSTYEQYF

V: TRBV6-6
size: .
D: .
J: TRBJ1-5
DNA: TGTGCCAGCAGTGTTCCGGGACAAAGAATGAATCAGCCCCAGCATTTT
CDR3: CASSVPGQRMNQPQHF

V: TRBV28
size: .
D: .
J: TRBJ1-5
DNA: TGTGCCAGCAGCGAACTTTATAGCAATCAGCCCCAGCATTTT
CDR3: CASSELYSNQPQHF

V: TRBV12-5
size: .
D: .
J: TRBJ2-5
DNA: TGTGCTAGTGGTTTGAACAGCCAAGAGACCCAGTACTTC
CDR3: CASGLNSQETQYF

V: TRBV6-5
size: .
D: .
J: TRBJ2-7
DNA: TGTGCCAGCAGATCCCTCAGGGGTTGGTTGTACTTC
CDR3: CASRSLRGWLYF

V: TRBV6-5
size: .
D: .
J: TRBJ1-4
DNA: TGTGCCAGCAGCTATACAGGGCGGACTGAAAAACTGTTTTTT
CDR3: CASSYTGRTEKLFF

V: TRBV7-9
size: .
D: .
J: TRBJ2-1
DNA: TGTGCCAGCAGCTTAGAAACGTTGGGGCAGGGTTCCTACAATGAGCAGTTCTTC
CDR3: CASSLETLGQGSYNEQFF

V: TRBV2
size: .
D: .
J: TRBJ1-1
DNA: TGTGCCAGCACGGCCCTCCAGGCGAACACTGAAGCTTTCTTT
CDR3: CASTALQANTEAFF

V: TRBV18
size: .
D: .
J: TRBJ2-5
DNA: TGTGCCAGCTCACCACCAGGGTTTGCAGAGACCCAGTACTTC
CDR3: CASSPPGFAETQYF

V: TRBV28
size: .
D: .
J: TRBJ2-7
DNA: TGTGCCAGCAGTTCAAAAACCTACGAGCAGTACTTC
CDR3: CASSSKTYEQYF

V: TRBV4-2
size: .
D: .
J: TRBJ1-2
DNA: TGTGCCAGCAGCCACCCCTCGCTAACGGGACTGAGCTATGGCTACACCTTC
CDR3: CASSHPSLTGLSYGYTF

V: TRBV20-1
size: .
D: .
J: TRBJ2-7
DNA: TGCAGTGCTAGTCTGATACGATACGAGCAGTACTTC
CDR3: CSASLIRYEQYF

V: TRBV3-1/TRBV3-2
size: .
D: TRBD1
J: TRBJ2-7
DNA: TGTGCCAGCAGCCCCAAAGGAGACAGGGTGTCCTACGAGCAGTACTTC
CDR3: CASSPKGDRVSYEQYF

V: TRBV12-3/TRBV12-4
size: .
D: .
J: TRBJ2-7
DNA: TGTGCCAGCAGTTCGTCCTACGAGCAGTACTTC
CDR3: CASSSSYEQYF

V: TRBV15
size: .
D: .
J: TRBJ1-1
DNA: TGTGCCACCAGCAGAGAAGAGGGTCGGAGGACTGAAGCTTTCTTT
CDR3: CATSREEGRRTEAFF

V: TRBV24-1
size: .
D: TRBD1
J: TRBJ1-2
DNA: TGTGCCACCAGTGATCGGGACAGGGACACGGGCTACACCTTC
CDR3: CATSDRDRDTGYTF

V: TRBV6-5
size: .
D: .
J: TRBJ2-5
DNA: TGTGCCAGCAGGGGGCGGAGGGAGACCCAGTACTTC
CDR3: CASRGRRETQYF

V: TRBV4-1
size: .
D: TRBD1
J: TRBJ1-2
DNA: TGCGCCAGCAGCCAAGAAGGGCGGTGGGGACAGGGGAACTATGGCTACACCTTC
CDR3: CASSQEGRWGQGNYGYTF

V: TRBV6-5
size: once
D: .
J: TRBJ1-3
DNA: TGTGCCAGCAGAGAGGGACTGGGAAACACCATATATTTT
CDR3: CASREGLGNTIYF

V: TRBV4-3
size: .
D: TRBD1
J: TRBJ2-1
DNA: TGCGCCAGCAGCCAAAAGGCGAGACAGGGAGTCAATGAGCAGTTCTTC
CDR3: CASSQKARQGVNEQFF

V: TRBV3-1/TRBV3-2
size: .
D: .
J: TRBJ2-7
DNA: TGTGCCAGCAGCCAAGGAAGGGGCCAGAGCTACGAGCAGTACTTC
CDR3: CASSQGRGQSYEQYF

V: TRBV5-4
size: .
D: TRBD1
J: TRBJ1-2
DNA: TGTGCCAGCAGCTTGGTAGGGGGCGCCGGCTATGGCTACACCTTC
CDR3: CASSLVGGAGYGYTF

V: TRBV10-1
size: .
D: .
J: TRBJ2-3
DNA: TGCGCCAGCAGTGAGGGTGGCGTCACAGATACGCAGTATTTT
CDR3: CASSEGGVTDTQYF

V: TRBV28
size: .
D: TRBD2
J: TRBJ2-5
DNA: TGTGCCAGCAGTTATAGAGTCTCTAGCGGGTGGCCCCAAGAGACCCAGTACTTC
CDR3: CASSYRVSSGWPQETQYF

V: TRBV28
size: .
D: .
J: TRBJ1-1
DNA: TGTGCCAGCAGTTTAATTCCGGTGGACACTGAAGCTTTCTTT
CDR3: CASSLIPVDTEAFF

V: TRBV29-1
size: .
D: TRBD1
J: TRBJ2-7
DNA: TGCAGCGTTAGGGGACAGGGGATTAAAGGTTCCTCCTACGAGCAGTACTTC
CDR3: CSVRGQGIKGSSYEQYF

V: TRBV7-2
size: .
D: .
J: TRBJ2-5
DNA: TGTGCCAGCAGCTTAGCTCGGGGGCCCGAGACCCAGTACTTC
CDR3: CASSLARGPETQYF

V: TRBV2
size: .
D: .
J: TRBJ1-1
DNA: TGTGCCAGCACCGAGGAGGGAGTAGGGGCTTTCTTT
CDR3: CASTEEGVGAFF

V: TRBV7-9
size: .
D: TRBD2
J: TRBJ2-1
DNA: TGTGCCAGCAGCTTTTCTAGCGGCTACAATGAGCAGTTCTTC
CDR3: CASSFSSGYNEQFF

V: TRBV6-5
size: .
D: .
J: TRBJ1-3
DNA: TGTGCCAGCAGGGGATGGGGGCTTTCGTCGAACACCATATATTTT
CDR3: CASRGWGLSSNTIYF

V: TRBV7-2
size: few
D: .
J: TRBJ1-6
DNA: TGTGCCAGCAGCTTCTTGAGGGGAGATAATTCACCCCTCCACTTT
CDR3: CASSFLRGDNSPLHF

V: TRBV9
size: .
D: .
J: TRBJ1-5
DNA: TGTGCCAGCAGCAGCCGGGACGGCAATCAGCCCCAGCATTTT
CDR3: CASSSRDGNQPQHF

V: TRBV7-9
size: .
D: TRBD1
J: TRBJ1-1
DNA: TGTGCCAGCAGCTTCAGTCCCGGGACAGGGAAGTTGAACACTGAAGCTTTCTTT
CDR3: CASSFSPGTGKLNTEAFF

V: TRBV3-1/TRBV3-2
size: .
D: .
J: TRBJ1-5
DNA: TGTGCCAGCAGCCAAGATTTCGGGGCTCGGGTTCAGCCCCAGCATTTT
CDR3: CASSQDFGARVQPQHF

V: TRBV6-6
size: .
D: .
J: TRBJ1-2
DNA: TGTGCCAGCAGTTACGCGGCAGGGGAGTATGGCTACACCTTC
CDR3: CASSYAAGEYGYTF

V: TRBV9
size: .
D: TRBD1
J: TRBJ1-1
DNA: TGTGCCAGCAGCGTACAGGGGGGGAGGGAGGCTTTCTTT
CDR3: CASSVQGGREAFF

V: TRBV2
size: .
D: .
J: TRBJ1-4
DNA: TGTGCCAGCAGTGAAGCGCCAGCAACTAATGAAAAACTGTTTTTT
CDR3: CASSEAPATNEKLFF

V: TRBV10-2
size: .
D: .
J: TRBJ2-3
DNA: TGCGCCAGCAGTACTAGCGGTTCACAGGGGACGCAGTATTTT
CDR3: CASSTSGSQGTQYF

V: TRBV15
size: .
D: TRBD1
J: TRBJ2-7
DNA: TGTGCCACCAGCACCGGGACAGGGTGGGACGAGCAGTACTTC
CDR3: CATSTGTGWDEQYF

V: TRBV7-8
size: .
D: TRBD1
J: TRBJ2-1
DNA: TGTGCCAGCAGCCATCCCACAGGGGGCAATGAGCAGTTCTTC
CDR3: CASSHPTGGNEQFF

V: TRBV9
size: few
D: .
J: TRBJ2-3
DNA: TGTGCCAGCAGCGTAGGAGGGGTACGCACAGATACGCAGTATTTT
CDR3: CASSVGGVRTDTQYF

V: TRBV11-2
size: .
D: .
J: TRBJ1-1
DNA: TGTGCCAGCAGCGCTCGGAGCAGGGAGTACACTGAAGCTTTCTTT
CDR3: CASSARSREYTEAFF

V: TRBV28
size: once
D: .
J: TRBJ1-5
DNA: TGTGCCATAGGGGCAGGGGAAGTGGAAATTCAGCCCCAGCATTTT
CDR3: CAIGAGEVEIQPQHF

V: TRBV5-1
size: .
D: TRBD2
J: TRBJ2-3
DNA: TGCGCCAGCAGCTCAGGACTAGCGGGGGGAAGGTCAGATACGCAGTATTTT
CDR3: CASSSGLAGGRSDTQYF

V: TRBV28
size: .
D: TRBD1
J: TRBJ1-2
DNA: TGTGCCAGCAGTTTCGAGGGGGCCCTCTATGGCTACACCTTC
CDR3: CASSFEGALYGYTF

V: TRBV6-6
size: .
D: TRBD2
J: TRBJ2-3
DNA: TGTGCCAGCAGCCTCCTAGCGGGGCGAAATACGCAGTATTTT
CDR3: CASSLLAGRNTQYF

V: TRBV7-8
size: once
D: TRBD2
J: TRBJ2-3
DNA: TGTGCCAGCAGCTCCCGACTAGCGGGGTTAACTAGCACAGATACGCAGTATTTT
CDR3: CASSSRLAGLTSTDTQYF